The 3 T cell receptor beta chains given below trace back to one sample, sequenced in a study of T cells in Graves' hyperthyroidism and ophthalmopathy. What was amplified from RNA transcripts were TCR beta CDR3 regions. During a first-round RT-PCR of the TCR CDR3, the HTBI primer set was used. TCRdb analysed the multiplex PCR reads with MiXCR anew, one entry per CDR3 protein. The data show around 350,000 distinct CDR3 sequences, around 15% seen once. The source material was blood. These receptors all stem from a woman aged 55-69 years with Graves' ophthalmopathy.

The genes are TRBV20-1 and TRBJ2-4, with D unclear. Trimming took off 6 bases at V and 6 bases at J, with 15 bases between the two ends. CDR1 and CDR2 from the germline V gene are DFQATT and SNEGSKA (reference sequence). CDR3 size: 13 residues. The CDR3 protein is CSALDPGPNIQYF. The CDR3 nucleotides are TGCAGTGCCCTTGACCCTGGTCCAAACATTCAGTACTTC.

Many counts were recorded for this clonotype. V and J are TRBV27 and TRBJ2-4; D tentatively reads TRBD1 or TRBD2 (5 bases each). Germline CDR1 is MNHEY and CDR2 is SMNVEV (reference sequence). The CDR3 totals 17 residues. V was clipped by 5 bases and J by 1 base, with 18 bases between them. The chain's CDR3 is CASSAPRGVGAKNIQYF. The CDR3, as DNA: TGTGCCAGCAGTGCGCCCAGAGGGGTAGGGGCCAAAAACATTCAGTACTTC.

The chain has TRBV18 and TRBJ2-7; 9 nucleotides line up with TRBD1. The CDR3 loop spans 18 amino acids. Losses at the gene ends were 3 bases for V and 2 bases for J; bases not matched to a gene: 14. The germline CDR1 and CDR2 sequences are KGHSH and LQKENI. CDR3 DNA sequence: TGTGCCAGCTCACCCACCGGGACAGGGCGTCCCCTCCCCTACGAGCAGTACTTC. Residues: CASSPTGTGRPLPYEQYF.